This T cell receptor (beta chain) was identified during a study of regulatory T cells in long-lasting Graves disease. Arm-PCR of CDR3 regions and iRepertoire HTBI primers were used to build TCR beta libraries. TCRdb itself ran the multiplex PCR reads through MiXCR, one entry per CDR3 protein. In the table there are 360,000 or so distinct CDR3 sequences, approximately 15% of which are singletons. Trimming took 2 bases from V and 8 from J, leaving 7 bases between them. This CDR3 has 13 residues. Indicated time point: newly diagnosed GD, antithyroid drugs for less than 3 months. After RNA was extracted from PBMCs, the TCR library was made from it. This clonotype was seen at least ten times. These data were also reused for a study on T cells in Graves' hyperthyroidism and ophthalmopathy.

The sequenced sample was peripheral blood mononuclear cells (PBMCs), obtained at new diagnosis, from a patient treated with antithyroid drugs. The receptor's source is a man aged 40-49 years with Graves disease. The chain links TRBV12-3 or TRBV12-4 to TRBJ1-6, with D uncertain. The CDR3 DNA reads as TGTGCCAGCAGTTTAAATGGGGATTCACCCCTCCACTTT. Translation gives CASSLNGDSPLHF.